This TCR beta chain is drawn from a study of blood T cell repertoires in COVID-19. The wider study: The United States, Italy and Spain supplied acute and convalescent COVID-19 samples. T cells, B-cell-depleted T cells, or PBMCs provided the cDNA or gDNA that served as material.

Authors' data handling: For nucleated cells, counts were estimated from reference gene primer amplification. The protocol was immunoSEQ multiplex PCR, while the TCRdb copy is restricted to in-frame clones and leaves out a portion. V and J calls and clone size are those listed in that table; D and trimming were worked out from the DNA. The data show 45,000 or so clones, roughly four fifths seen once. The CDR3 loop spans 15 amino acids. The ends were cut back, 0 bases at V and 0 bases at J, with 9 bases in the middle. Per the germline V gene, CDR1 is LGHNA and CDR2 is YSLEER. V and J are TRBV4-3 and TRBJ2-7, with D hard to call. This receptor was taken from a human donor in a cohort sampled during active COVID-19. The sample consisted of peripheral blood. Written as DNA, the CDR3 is TGCGCCAGCAGCCAAGACACCCTAAGCTCCTACGAGCAGTACTTC. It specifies CASSQDTLSSYEQYF.